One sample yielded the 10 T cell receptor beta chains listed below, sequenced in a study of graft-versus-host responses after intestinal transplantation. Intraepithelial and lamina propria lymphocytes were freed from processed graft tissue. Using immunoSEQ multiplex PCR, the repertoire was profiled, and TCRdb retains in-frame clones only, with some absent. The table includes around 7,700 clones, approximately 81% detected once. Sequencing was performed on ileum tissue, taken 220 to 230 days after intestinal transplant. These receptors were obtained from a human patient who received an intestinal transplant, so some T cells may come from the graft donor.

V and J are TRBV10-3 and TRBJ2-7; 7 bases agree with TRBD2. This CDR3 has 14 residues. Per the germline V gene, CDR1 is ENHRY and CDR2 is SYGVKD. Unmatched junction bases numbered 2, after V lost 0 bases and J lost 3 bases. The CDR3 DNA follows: TGTGCCATCAGTGAGTCAAGCGGGATCTACGAGCAGTACTTC. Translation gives CAISESSGIYEQYF.

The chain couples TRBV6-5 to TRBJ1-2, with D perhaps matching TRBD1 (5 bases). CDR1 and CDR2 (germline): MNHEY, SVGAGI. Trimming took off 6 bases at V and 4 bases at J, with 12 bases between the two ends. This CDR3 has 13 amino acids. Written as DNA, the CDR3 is TGTGCCAGCAGCACGGGGGATATCTATGGCTACACCTTC. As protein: CASSTGDIYGYTF.

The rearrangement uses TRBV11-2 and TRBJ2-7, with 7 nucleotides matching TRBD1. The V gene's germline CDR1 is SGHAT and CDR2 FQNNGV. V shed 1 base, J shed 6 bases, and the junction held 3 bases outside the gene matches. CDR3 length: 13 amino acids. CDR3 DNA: TGTGCCAGCAGCTTAGGAACAGGGGCCGAGCAGTACTTC. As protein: CASSLGTGAEQYF.

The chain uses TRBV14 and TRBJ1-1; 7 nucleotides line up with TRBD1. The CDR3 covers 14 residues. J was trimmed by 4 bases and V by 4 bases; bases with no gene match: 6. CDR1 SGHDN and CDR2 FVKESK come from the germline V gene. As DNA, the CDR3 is TGTGCCAGCAGCCCGACAGGGTGGGGCACTGAAGCTTTCTTT. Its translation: CASSPTGWGTEAFF. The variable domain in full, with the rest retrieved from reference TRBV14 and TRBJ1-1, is EAGVTQFPSHSVIEKGQTVTLRCDPISGHDNLYWYRRVMGKEIKFLLHFVKESKQDESGMPNNRFLAERTGGTYSTLKVQPAELEDSGVYFCASSPTGWGTEAFFGQGTRLTVV.

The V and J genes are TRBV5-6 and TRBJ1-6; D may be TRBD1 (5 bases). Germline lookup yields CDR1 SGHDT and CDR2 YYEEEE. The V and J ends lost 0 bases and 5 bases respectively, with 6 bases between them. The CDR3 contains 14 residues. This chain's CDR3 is CASSLATDNSPLHF. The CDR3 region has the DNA TGTGCCAGCAGCTTGGCGACAGATAATTCACCCCTCCACTTT.

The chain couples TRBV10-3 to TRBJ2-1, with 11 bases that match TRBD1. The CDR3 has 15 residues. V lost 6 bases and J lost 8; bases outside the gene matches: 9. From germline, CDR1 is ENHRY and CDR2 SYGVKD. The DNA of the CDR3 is TGTGCCATCAGCTATGGACAGGGGGCGCGTGATGAGCAGTTCTTC. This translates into CAISYGQGARDEQFF.

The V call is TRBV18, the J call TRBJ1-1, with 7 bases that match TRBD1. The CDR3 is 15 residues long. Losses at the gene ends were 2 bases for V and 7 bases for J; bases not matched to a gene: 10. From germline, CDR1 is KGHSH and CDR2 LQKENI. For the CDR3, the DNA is TGTGCCAGCTCACCAGCAATAAGGGGGCCGGATGAAGCTTTCTTT. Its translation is CASSPAIRGPDEAFF.

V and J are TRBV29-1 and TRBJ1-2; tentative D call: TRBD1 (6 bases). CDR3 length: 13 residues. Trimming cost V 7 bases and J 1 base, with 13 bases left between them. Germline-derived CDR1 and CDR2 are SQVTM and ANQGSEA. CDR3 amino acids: CSGAGVDNYGYTF. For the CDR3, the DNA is TGCAGCGGGGCAGGGGTAGATAACTATGGCTACACCTTC.

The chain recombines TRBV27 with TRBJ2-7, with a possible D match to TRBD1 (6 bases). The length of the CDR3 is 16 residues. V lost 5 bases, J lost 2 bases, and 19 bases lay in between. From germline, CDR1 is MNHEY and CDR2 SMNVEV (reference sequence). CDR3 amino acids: CASSPRPGHRPYEQYF. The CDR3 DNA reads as TGTGCCAGCAGTCCACGGCCGGGACATAGACCCTACGAGCAGTACTTC.

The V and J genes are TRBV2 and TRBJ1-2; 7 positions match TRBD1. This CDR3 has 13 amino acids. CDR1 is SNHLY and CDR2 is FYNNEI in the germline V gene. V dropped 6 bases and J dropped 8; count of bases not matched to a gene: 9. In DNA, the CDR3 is TGTGCCAGCAGCCTACAGGGGTCGGTCGGCTACACCTTC. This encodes CASSLQGSVGYTF.